This entry features one T cell receptor (beta chain) sequence. This clone's antigen is unknown. No base qualities exist here, and no much larger clone lies one base off it. V is reduced by 0 bases and J by 4 bases, leaving a spacing of 12 bases between them. The CDR3 runs 15 residues from the cysteine to the phenylalanine. Only CDR3 DNA is held: 45 bases, read in frame from base 1. Based on the germline V gene, the CDR1 and CDR2 sequences are KGHSH and LQKENI. The cohort comprised 550 to 700 healthy bone marrow donors. At the time of sampling, every cohort member was nominally healthy, though immune exposures that went unrecorded were likely present. Of the 650 to 750 cohort members, about 280 had positive CMV serostatus and just over 350 had negative CMV serostatus, and CMV serostatus was not recorded for the donor. A peripheral blood sample was provided by each donor, and peripheral blood mononuclear cells were used for TCR beta sequencing. Genomic DNA extraction from the blood cell samples was performed with the Qiagen DNeasy Blood Extraction Kit.

This entry is derived from a study of cytomegalovirus exposure and HLA in healthy donors (dated by TCRdb to 2017 to 2019). Concerning the study at large: According to an earlier analysis of 587 of the donors, about 170 million T cells yielded approximately 120 million unique TCR beta sequences and less than 300 Gb of sequence data. Roughly 300 gigabases of sequencing data and about 92 million unique TCR sequences made up an early release that covered several hundred HLA-typed donors. Of the approximately 400 genotyped donors, around 81% fell in the genetic ancestry cluster associated with self-reported Caucasian donors. The study aimed to test whether signatures of past pathogen exposure could be identified by cataloging public T cell receptors. Using immunosequencing, the study profiled T cell repertoires from fewer than 850 subjects and related those repertoires to cytomegalovirus serostatus. In addition to the first cohort of approximately 650 subjects, a separate validation cohort of 120 different subjects was used. The study combined high-throughput TCR immunosequencing, statistical association of individual TCRs with disease status, and machine learning to predict cytomegalovirus infection status. To study patterns of TCR occurrence, a later analysis re-analyzed previously published TCR beta repertoires from under 750 donors and added high-resolution HLA genotyping. Rather than using new phenotypic data, the later analysis identified candidate immune exposures from TCR beta sequences and from how often those sequences occurred across donors. An earlier analysis of 587 of the donors used high-throughput TCR beta sequencing to judge whether each TCR beta V gene segment behaved as functional or pseudogenic. Donor age, sex, ethnicity and CMV serostatus were compiled alongside the repertoire data. Genome-wide SNP genotypes for about 60% of the roughly 670 donors were used in a later genetic analysis, which treated that subset as a discovery cohort. Every repertoire in the discovery cohort had been generated on one and the same sequencing platform. Class I and class II HLA loci were covered by the typing at four-digit resolution. The number of typed donors differed by locus: roughly 629-640 for A, B, C, DRB1 and DQB1; approximately 520 for DQA1; around 580 for DPA1; and roughly 470 for DPB1. Five DR-DQ haplotypes were treated as single units for association and clustering because of strong linkage in the cohort. Among around 400 genotyped donors of the cohort, an average of roughly 230,000 unique TCR beta nucleotide sequences was sequenced per donor, of which roughly 17% were non-productive. What the research found in general, with its limitations: At a false discovery rate of 0.05, a later analysis linked about 16,000 TCR beta sequences to specific HLA alleles. The cohort was sequenced for TCR beta chains only, and without alpha or paired-chain data the features that could be detected were limited. Compared with equally common non-associated chains, HLA-associated TCR beta chains in a later analysis were more clonally expanded and had lower generation probabilities. For the cohort, immune exposure information was limited to CMV serostatus. Assigning TCR associations to individual alleles was difficult when HLA alleles, especially DR and DQ, strongly co-occurred. A further reported finding was that TCR beta sequences accurately predicted the HLA-A and HLA-B alleles for most subjects in the first cohort. Across donors, most TCR sequences were observed very rarely, whereas some public TCRs were present in many individuals. In vitro tests confirmed that a few of the cytomegalovirus-associated TCR beta chains recognize cytomegalovirus antigens. Some IMGT-functional V segments, including TRBV6-2 and TRBV6-3, could not be told apart with the 87-base-pair reads, so those segments were excluded. Compared with the roughly 700-donor mean, donors in an Asian-associated ancestry cluster had fewer N-insertions in productive TCRs, according to a later genetic analysis. In an earlier analysis of over 550 of the donors, most TCR beta V segments were observed in productive rearrangements about 87% or about 30% of the time, broadly matching IMGT annotations. The classifier was reported to diagnose cytomegalovirus status with high specificity and sensitivity in both the original cohort and the validation cohort. V-gene and J-gene trimming of TCR beta chains was associated with a missense DCLRE1C variant in a later genetic analysis, and the association was replicated in an independent cohort. Because some donors lacked HLA typing at each locus, the association tests relied only on the typed subset. Presence/absence analyses assumed roughly uniform sequencing depth across donors, an assumption that may not hold. The authors suggested that the approach could potentially be generalized to other disease states and immunological phenotypes. A later analysis found that most CMV-associated TCR beta chains appeared HLA-restricted, with HLA associations seemingly driven largely by CMV exposure. In a later analysis, the rate of TCR association differed among HLA loci, with DRB1 alleles having the most associated TCRs and HLA-C alleles having the fewest. The study gave a list of roughly 150 TCR beta chains associated with cytomegalovirus. A cluster of highly shared sequence variants was judged likely to be a technical artifact of the sequencing pipeline. Correlated functional status among segregating V segments might reflect linkage disequilibrium, but an unknown experimental factor could not be ruled out. Because counts were too low, about 15 rarely observed V segments, including chromosome 9 orphons, were left out of the earlier analysis of some 600 of the donors. According to a later analysis, parvovirus B19, influenza, CMV and Epstein-Barr virus appeared linked to several top co-occurrence clusters.

The library was obtained by the immunoSEQ multiplex PCR assay. A mixture of 60 forward primers for TCR Vbeta segments and 13 reverse primers for TCR Jbeta segments was used in the multiplex PCR. The CDR3 region of rearranged TCR beta genes was amplified from genomic DNA by a multiplex PCR assay. Amplified TCR beta libraries were sequenced as 87-base-pair reads on the Illumina HiSeq System. In the paper's pipeline: Across the 670 or so repertoires, a later analysis counted roughly 77 million unique TCR beta chains, some 11 million of which were shared by at least two donors. A nearest-neighbor algorithm error-corrected the raw reads and collapsed the reads into unique sequences, merging closely related sequences to remove PCR and sequencing errors. To assign V, D and J gene segments, CDR3 sequences were aligned to IMGT reference sequences. For a sequence to be retained, at least a six-nucleotide match to both a V gene segment and a J gene segment was required. Rearrangements were called productive when the CDR3 lacked stop codons and stayed in frame with V and J; all others were non-productive. CDR3 was defined according to IMGT convention as the region running from the second conserved V-encoded cysteine to the conserved J-encoded phenylalanine. The earlier analysis of some 600 of the donors excluded sequences that lacked an unambiguous match to a single V gene segment. An earlier analysis of a few hundred of the donors classified V segments as functional when productive rearrangements were above 56.7% and as segregating when the standard deviation between donors was above 5%. To diagnose cytomegalovirus status from the catalog of TCR beta chain sequences, a statistical classification framework was built. V and J gene assignment, in a later analysis, came from comparing TCR nucleotide sequences with IMGT/GENE-DB human TR gene sequences. The TCRdist pipeline was used in a later analysis to assign CDR3 sequences and most-parsimonious VDJ recombination scenarios. A later analysis defined each TCR beta chain by its CDR3 amino acid sequence plus V-gene family, and excluded reads lacking a unique V-gene family. As a way to deal with suspected cross-contamination and a sequencing artifact, a later analysis dropped under 600 nucleotide sequences that were highly shared and had low generation probability. In a later analysis, a clonal expansion index for each public chain was calculated from normalized within-repertoire ranks of inferred template counts. In a later analysis, generation probabilities were computed using a VDJ recombination model fitted to out-of-frame rearrangements, and the results were checked against IGoR. In a later analysis, hypergeometric tests were used to score TCR-TCR, TCR-HLA and TCR-CMV co-occurrence, with a repertoire-size bias correction applied to TCR pairs. To estimate false discovery rates, a later analysis permuted the HLA or CMV assignments 20 times. A later analysis grouped co-occurring TCRs with DBSCAN, adding TCRdist sequence similarity when clustering within HLA-allele-positive subsets. For co-occurrence clustering, repertoires with fewer than 30,000 or more than 120,000 public chains were excluded, along with roughly 5 repertoires with anomalous nucleotide sharing. TCRdb carries this immuneACCESS record with in-frame sequences only. Its versions omit some clonotypes, under half of them owing to an unresolved V gene in the studies checked, with the rest unexplained. The DNA was the basis for D and trimming; V, J and clone size are from that table. The sample has around 150,000 clones on record, 79% of them singletons. 3.5% of the sample is in the top ten clones.

Rearrangement joined TRBV18 to TRBJ1-1; there is no confident call for the D gene. This clonotype was sampled from a human donor in good health. Specimen: PBMCs. The CDR3 region has the sequence CASSPPWKRLTEAFF. The DNA is as follows: TGTGCCAGCTCACCACCATGGAAGAGGCTCACTGAAGCTTTCTTT. Reference TRBV18 and TRBJ1-1 proteins supply the regions before and after the CDR3; the full variable domain is: NAGVMQNPRHLVRRRGQEARLRCSPMKGHSHVYWYRQLPEEGLKFMVYLQKENIIDESGMPKERFSAEFPKEGPSILRIQQVVRGDSAAYFCASSPPWKRLTEAFFGQGTRLTVV.